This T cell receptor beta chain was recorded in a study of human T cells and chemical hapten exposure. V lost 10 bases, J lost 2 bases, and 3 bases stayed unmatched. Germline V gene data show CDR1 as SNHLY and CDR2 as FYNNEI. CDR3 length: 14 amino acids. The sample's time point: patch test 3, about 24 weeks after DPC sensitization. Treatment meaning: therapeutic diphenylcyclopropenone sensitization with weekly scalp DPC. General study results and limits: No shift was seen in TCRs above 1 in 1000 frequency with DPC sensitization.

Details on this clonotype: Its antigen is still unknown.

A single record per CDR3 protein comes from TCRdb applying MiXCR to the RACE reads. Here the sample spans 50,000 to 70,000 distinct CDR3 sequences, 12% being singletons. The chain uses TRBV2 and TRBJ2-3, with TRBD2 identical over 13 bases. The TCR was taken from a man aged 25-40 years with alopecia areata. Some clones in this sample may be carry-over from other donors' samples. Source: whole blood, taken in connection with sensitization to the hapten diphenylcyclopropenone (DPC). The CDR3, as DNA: TGTGCCACCGGACTAGCGGGGGTCACAGATACGCAGTATTTT. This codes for CATGLAGVTDTQYF.